The 30 T cell receptor beta chains listed next were all sequenced from one sample in a study of glioma-infiltrating T cells. TCR alpha and beta CDR3 regions were amplified from RNA using iRepertoire nested multiplex PCR. TCRdb recomputed calls from the multiplex PCR reads with MiXCR, one row per CDR3 protein. In the table there are more than 110,000 distinct CDR3 sequences, roughly two fifths of which are singletons. The sequenced material came from glioma tissue, nonneoplastic brain tissue, or PBMCs (not recorded which). The receptors shown here come from a human donor with low-grade glioma or glioblastoma, undergoing nonglioma brain surgery, or in good health (not recorded which).

The chain combines TRBV7-2 with TRBJ1-4; tentatively, D is TRBD1 (6 bases). Germline CDR1 reads SGHTA; CDR2 reads FQGNSA. Deletions cut 5 bases from V and 5 bases from J, with 9 bases between. The CDR3 consists of 13 residues. CDR3 DNA sequence: TGTGCCAGCAGCACAGGGTTAAATGAAAAACTGTTTTTT. Its translation is CASSTGLNEKLFF.

Remarks on this clonotype: One end of the junction varies from germline; a read error may be responsible. This CDR3 reads CASSVDISYERYF. The CDR3 nucleotides read TGTGCCAGCAGCGTTGACATCTCCTACGAGCGGTACTTC. The J gene is TRBJ2-7, the V gene TRBV7-2; D gene ambiguous. This CDR3 contains 13 residues. Germline-derived CDR1 and CDR2 are SGHTA and FQGNSA.

Concerning this clonotype itself: Just one base apart from a much larger clone, this may be a read error. The chain has TRBV6-8 and TRBJ1-2, with 7 bases identical to TRBD1. The germline CDR1 and CDR2 sequences are MNHGY and SAAAGT. This CDR3 comprises 14 residues. V was pared by 5 bases and J by 7 bases, with 10 bases of the junction left unmatched. In nucleotides, the CDR3 is TGTGCCAGCAGTCCGGGACAGCCAGCTTGTGGCTACACCTTC. Translating it yields CASSPGQPACGYTF.

The chain joins TRBV19 to TRBJ1-1; TRBD1 might be the D (6 bases). CDR3 length equals 11 residues. Per germline, CDR1 LNHDA and CDR2 SQIVND (reference sequence). With 7 bases removed from V and 9 bases from J, the gap between germline ends came to 12 bases. CDR3 region: CASIGTNQAFF. In nucleotides, the CDR3 is TGTGCCAGTATCGGGACAAACCAAGCTTTCTTT.

The chain links TRBV6-1 to TRBJ2-2; tentatively, D is TRBD2 (5 bases). V gave up 4 bases and J gave up 5 bases, with 8 bases separating them. The CDR3 runs to 13 residues. Germline V CDR1 and CDR2: MNHNS, SASEGT. The CDR3 DNA is TGTGCCAGCAGTGGTAGGGAGACCGGGGAGCTGTTTTTT. Its protein is CASSGRETGELFF.

The chain employs TRBV20-1 and TRBJ2-3, with D unresolved. The CDR3 contains 13 residues. V was clipped by 4 bases and J by 1 base, with 9 bases between them. Germline values: CDR1 DFQATT, CDR2 SNEGSKA (reference sequence). The CDR3 sequence is CSAMEFGTDTQYF. The CDR3, as DNA: TGCAGTGCTATGGAGTTTGGCACAGATACGCAGTATTTT.

This clonotype was seen only a few times. This chain links TRBV7-2 with TRBJ1-1; D not certain. Germline CDR1 and CDR2: SGHTA and FQGNSA. There are 14 residues in the CDR3. Trimming took off 3 bases at V and 0 bases at J, with 8 bases between the two ends. CDR3 in amino acids: CASSFPGLNTEAFF. CDR3 nucleotide sequence: TGTGCCAGCAGCTTCCCAGGATTGAACACTGAAGCTTTCTTT. The complete variable domain, with remaining parts taken from reference TRBV7-2 and TRBJ1-1, reads GAGVSQSPSNKVTEKGKDVELRCDPISGHTALYWYRQSLGQGLEFLIYFQGNSAPDKSGLPSDRFSAERTGGSVSTLTIQRTQQEDSAVYLCASSFPGLNTEAFFGQGTRLTVV.

This chain links TRBV28 with TRBJ1-2, with D hard to call. V was cut by 10 bases and J by 7 bases, with 16 bases left in between. Germline V gene data show CDR1 as MDHEN and CDR2 as SYDVKM. The CDR3 extends over 12 amino acids. For the CDR3, the DNA is TGTGCCATCGCGACCGGATTAGGTGGCTACACCTTC. Translation gives CAIATGLGGYTF.

The CDR3 loop reads CASSGTVSYEQYF. CDR3 DNA sequence: TGTGCCAGCAGTGGGACAGTATCCTACGAGCAGTACTTC. The J gene is TRBJ2-7, the V gene TRBV2; D might be TRBD1 (6 bases). There are 13 residues in the CDR3. Germline V gene sequence: CDR1 SNHLY, CDR2 FYNNEI. Trimming left V 4 bases short and J 1 base short, with 8 bases between.

This clonotype was seen ten or more times. Written as DNA, the CDR3 is TGTGCCAGCAGTTACACAGGGGAGAGCTCCTACGAGCAGTACTTC. Its translation is CASSYTGESSYEQYF. J is TRBJ2-7 and V is TRBV6-2 or TRBV6-3; 7 bases match TRBD1. V lost 2 bases and J lost 0; bases outside the gene matches: 4. Germline V gene data show CDR1 as MNHEY and CDR2 as SVGEGT. The CDR3 loop spans 15 amino acids.

This clonotype was counted only a few times. The chain joins TRBV20-1 to TRBJ2-7, with 7 positions matching TRBD2. The junction had 8 bases not matched to a gene; V was cut back by 1 base and J by 5 bases. Per germline, CDR1 DFQATT and CDR2 SNEGSKA (reference sequence). The CDR3 runs 14 residues. The CDR3 coding sequence is TGCAGTGCTAGAGCGGTGACTAGCACTAACGAGCAGTACTTC. It is translated as CSARAVTSTNEQYF.

V and J are TRBV10-3 and TRBJ1-1; D gene unclear. V shed 7 bases and J shed 4 bases, with 13 bases lying between them. CDR1 is ENHRY and CDR2 is SYGVKD in the germline V gene. This CDR3 contains 13 residues. CDR3 region: CAIKVGLGTEAFF. Here the CDR3 DNA reads TGTGCCATCAAGGTTGGGCTTGGCACTGAAGCTTTCTTT.

In its sample, this clonotype was seen a few times. The chain has TRBV7-2 and TRBJ2-1; D tentatively reads TRBD1 or TRBD2 (5 bases each). Trimming cost V 6 bases and J 2 bases, with 11 bases left between them. CDR3 length: 14 residues. The V gene's germline CDR1 is SGHTA and CDR2 FQGNSA. This chain's CDR3 is CASRKGPTYNEQFF. The CDR3 DNA follows: TGTGCCAGCAGAAAGGGACCCACCTACAATGAGCAGTTCTTC.

J is TRBJ2-7 and V is TRBV20-1, with D unclear. This CDR3 has 16 residues. V lost 0 bases, J lost 0 bases, and 15 bases lay in between. Germline values: CDR1 DFQATT, CDR2 SNEGSKA (reference sequence). CDR3: CSARDVGDSSSYEQYF. DNA of the CDR3: TGCAGTGCTAGAGATGTGGGTGATTCAAGCTCCTACGAGCAGTACTTC.

The gene calls are TRBV11-2 and TRBJ2-3; D may correspond to TRBD1 or TRBD2 (5 bases each). CDR1 is SGHAT and CDR2 is FQNNGV in the germline V gene. The V end lost 1 base, the J end lost 1 base, and 9 bases lay between the germline ends. The CDR3 length is 15 residues. The CDR3 DNA is TGTGCCAGCAGCTTAGCGGGGCCACGCACAGATACGCAGTATTTT. Encoded protein: CASSLAGPRTDTQYF.

A remark on this clonotype: Lacking the conserved final phenylalanine or tryptophan, this CDR3 likely reflects a read error. The chain combines TRBV20-1 with TRBJ2-1, with 9 bases aligning to TRBD2. The CDR3 sequence is 13 residues long. Germline CDR1 and CDR2: DFQATT and SNEGSKA (reference sequence). The CDR3: CATGAGGPNEQFS. The CDR3 region has the DNA TGCGCTACAGGAGCGGGGGGTCCCAATGAGCAGTTCTCC.

The chain employs TRBV7-2 and TRBJ2-5; D is unresolved. Germline V gene lookup returns CDR1 SGHTA and CDR2 FQGNSA. The CDR3 loop spans 13 amino acids. Trimming stripped 2 bases from V and 1 base from J, with 5 bases between. CDR3 in amino acids: CASSLRLQETQYF. For the CDR3, the DNA is TGTGCCAGCAGCTTACGACTCCAAGAGACCCAGTACTTC.

This chain joins TRBV7-2 and TRBJ1-1; D gene ambiguous. The CDR3 has 13 amino acids. Trimming left V 5 bases short and J 1 base short, with 8 bases between. Germline V CDR1 and CDR2: SGHTA, FQGNSA. In DNA, the CDR3 is TGTGCCAGCAGCCCGATAAGGAACACTGAAGCTTTCTTT. It yields the protein CASSPIRNTEAFF. The complete variable domain, with remaining parts taken from reference TRBV7-2 and TRBJ1-1, reads GAGVSQSPSNKVTEKGKDVELRCDPISGHTALYWYRQSLGQGLEFLIYFQGNSAPDKSGLPSDRFSAERTGGSVSTLTIQRTQQEDSAVYLCASSPIRNTEAFFGQGTRLTVV.

V is TRBV19 and J is TRBJ2-3; 7 bases are shared with TRBD2. The length of the CDR3 is 16 residues. Trimming took 5 bases from V and 5 from J; bases not matched to a gene: 13. The germline V gene encodes CDR1 LNHDA and CDR2 SQIVND (reference sequence). The CDR3 DNA reads as TGTGCCAGTAGTCTTCCCGGGAGCGGGAAAAGAGATACGCAGTATTTT. Translation gives CASSLPGSGKRDTQYF.

The V gene is TRBV19, the J gene TRBJ1-5; 10 bases match TRBD1. Per germline, CDR1 LNHDA and CDR2 SQIVND (reference sequence). V shed 9 bases and J 5 bases; nucleotides not matched to a gene: 10. This CDR3 spans 15 amino acids. The CDR3 spells CASNDPGQGYQPQHF. Written as DNA, the CDR3 is TGTGCCAGCAACGACCCGGGACAGGGGTATCAGCCCCAGCATTTT.

This clonotype was counted only a few times. The J gene is TRBJ2-7, the V gene TRBV28; 11 bases line up with TRBD2. From germline, CDR1 is MDHEN and CDR2 SYDVKM. The CDR3 loop spans 14 amino acids. V lost 8 bases to trimming and J lost 1 base; unmatched junction nucleotides: 4. CDR3: CASSLAGGSYEQYF. The CDR3 nucleotides are TGTGCCAGCTCTTTAGCGGGAGGGTCCTACGAGCAGTACTTC.

The gene calls are TRBV24-1 and TRBJ2-2; 11 nucleotides match TRBD1. Germline V lookup: CDR1 KGHDR, CDR2 SFDVKD. V trimming: 12 bases; J trimming: 4 bases; junction bases outside the gene matches: 9. The CDR3 runs to 15 residues. CDR3 coding DNA: TGTGCCGTCTCCCCCGGGACAGGGGGCACCGGGGAGCTGTTTTTT. Protein sequence: CAVSPGTGGTGELFF.

This clonotype has just one count. The V gene is TRBV7-9, the J gene TRBJ1-2; perhaps TRBD1 as D (5 bases). V was pared by 1 base and J by 8 bases, with 17 bases between. Germline-derived CDR1 and CDR2 are SEHNR and FQNEAQ (reference sequence). The CDR3 covers 15 residues. The CDR3 region is CASSLDGGVSGGYTF. The CDR3 coding sequence is TGTGCCAGCAGCTTAGACGGGGGTGTATCTGGGGGCTACACCTTC.

The chain recombines TRBV20-1 with TRBJ1-1; D perhaps matches TRBD1 (5 bases). Trimming took 2 bases from V and 5 from J, leaving 12 bases between them. CDR1 and CDR2 from the germline V gene are DFQATT and SNEGSKA (reference sequence). The CDR3 length is 13 residues. DNA for the CDR3: TGCAGTGCTAGATATCAGGGATGGACTGAAGCTTTCTTT. Encoded protein: CSARYQGWTEAFF.

The chain couples TRBV6-1 to TRBJ1-2; TRBD1 matches at 10 bases. After removal of 6 bases from V and 6 bases from J, the junction contained 10 bases not matched to a gene. The germline gives CDR1 MNHNS, CDR2 SASEGT. The CDR3 consists of 15 residues. The CDR3 region has the DNA TGTGCCAGCAGCCGAAGACAGGGGGCGCTGGATGGCTACACCTTC. Encoded protein: CASSRRQGALDGYTF.

This clonotype turned up a few times. The chain recombines TRBV20-1 with TRBJ2-7; TRBD2 matches at 11 bases. J gave up 4 bases and V 6 bases, and 14 bases lay outside the gene matches. The germline V gene encodes CDR1 DFQATT and CDR2 SNEGSKA (reference sequence). This CDR3 contains 16 residues. CDR3 sequence: CSAPGLAVGMGYEQYF. The DNA for the CDR3 is TGCAGTGCCCCGGGACTAGCGGTGGGGATGGGATACGAGCAGTACTTC.

This clonotype occurred a few times. The chain recombines TRBV7-9 with TRBJ2-3, with D possibly being TRBD1 (6 bases). V was trimmed by 2 bases and J by 2 bases, leaving 8 bases between them. Germline-derived CDR1 and CDR2 are SEHNR and FQNEAQ (reference sequence). The CDR3 is 14 amino acids. CDR3 sequence reads: CASSLRDNTDTQYF. For the CDR3, the DNA is TGTGCCAGCAGCTTAAGGGACAACACAGATACGCAGTATTTT.

This clonotype was found a few times. V gene TRBV20-1 combines with J gene TRBJ2-1; TRBD2 matches at 12 bases. J was trimmed by 8 bases and V by 5 bases; bases with no gene match: 7. Germline CDR1 is DFQATT and CDR2 is SNEGSKA (reference sequence). The CDR3 totals 14 residues. The CDR3 nucleotides read TGCAGTGCTCTCGGACTAGCGGGACTGGATGAGCAGTTCTTC. This gives the protein CSALGLAGLDEQFF.

This clonotype appeared a few times. The genes are TRBV6-1 and TRBJ1-5; no clear D gene. The CDR3 consists of 12 residues. With 6 bases removed from V and 4 bases from J, the gap between germline ends came to 7 bases. In germline, CDR1 is MNHNS, CDR2 SASEGT. CDR3 nucleotide sequence: TGTGCCAGCAGCCCTGAGAATCAGCCCCAGCATTTT. As protein: CASSPENQPQHF.

This rearrangement joins TRBV4-1 to TRBJ1-1; D may be TRBD1 (6 bases). Germline-derived CDR1 and CDR2 are MGHRA and YSYEKL. The CDR3 runs 16 residues. V dropped 1 base and J dropped 0 bases, with 12 bases sitting between them. The CDR3 is CASSQGVGALNTEAFF. In DNA form, the CDR3 reads TGCGCCAGCAGCCAAGGGGTGGGGGCCCTGAACACTGAAGCTTTCTTT.